Sequencing of this T cell receptor beta chain was carried out in a study of T-cell reconstitution after alpha-beta-depleted transplantation in children. V was shortened by 3 bases and J by 8 bases, with 11 bases between the two germline ends. The CDR3 consists of 13 residues. Unique molecular identifiers were incorporated when the TCRbeta library was constructed. TCRdb re-analysed the PCR reads in MiXCR, keeping a single row per CDR3 protein. Altogether fewer than 400,000 distinct CDR3 sequences are present, around 21% being singletons, with the ten largest covering around 4%. This clonotype occurred a few times.

The material was PBMCs from the stem cell graft donor, obtained from the stem cell graft. The chain joins TRBV12-3 or TRBV12-4 to TRBJ2-1; tentatively, D is TRBD2 (5 bases). The source is a human donor who donated a stem cell graft to a child with acute myeloid leukemia. The CDR3 is CASSFAGEDEQFF. In DNA, the CDR3 is TGTGCCAGCAGTTTCGCGGGCGAGGATGAGCAGTTCTTC.